This TCR beta chain appears in the sequencing data of a study of blood T cell repertoires in COVID-19. Per the original methods: Amplification of reference gene primers was used by the study to estimate nucleated cell counts. Profiled with immunoSEQ multiplex PCR; TCRdb holds only in-frame clones, not every one. Clone size and V and J calls were adopted from that table, with D and trimming inferred from the DNA. The sample has 220,000 or so clones; roughly 89% are singletons. CDR3 length: 15 residues. V trimming: 5 bases; J trimming: 3 bases; junction bases outside the gene matches: 4. CDR1 and CDR2 (germline): WSHSY, SAAADI.

This clonotype was sampled from a man aged 55 to 70 who had recovered from COVID-19. The gene calls are TRBV10-2 and TRBJ2-2; 9 bases line up with TRBD1. Sequenced: peripheral blood. The CDR3 protein is CASSWTGADTGELFF. CDR3 DNA: TGCGCCAGCAGTTGGACAGGGGCGGACACCGGGGAGCTGTTTTTT.